Sequencing of this TCR beta chain was carried out in a study of blood T cell repertoires in COVID-19. The table came from immunoSEQ multiplex PCR; TCRdb's copy has only in-frame clones and leaves some out. Of around 260,000 clones listed, just over 85% are singletons. Trimming at V came to 4 bases and at J to 2 bases, leaving 8 bases not matched to a gene. The germline CDR1 and CDR2 sequences are SQVTM and ANQGSEA. CDR3 size: 15 residues. The specimen was peripheral blood. This rearrangement joins TRBV29-1 to TRBJ1-2; the match to TRBD1 covers 9 bases. This TCR was sampled from a woman in her twenties or thirties with active or convalescent COVID-19. The CDR3 sequence: CSVGTTGGLNYGYTF. The DNA of the CDR3 is TGCAGCGTTGGAACGACAGGGGGATTGAACTATGGCTACACCTTC.